These T cell receptor beta chains were read from a single sample in a study of T cells in Graves' hyperthyroidism and ophthalmopathy. TCRdb re-called the multiplex PCR reads with MiXCR, one entry per CDR3 protein. The sample contains some 560,000 distinct CDR3 sequences, approximately 15% of which appear only once. The sequenced material came from blood. The receptor set was obtained from a woman in her thirties with Graves' hyperthyroidism. Each CDR3 is given with its conserved first and last residue. Fields, in order: D gene, clone size, CDR3 length, V gene, J gene, CDR3 DNA, CDR3 protein. The D gene is left open where the match is weak. Size is omitted from some rows. Given values are once, few, many or a class for expanded clones.

TRBD2,many,14,TRBV28,TRBJ2-3,TGTGCCAGCACCCCCGGGGGGGCGCAAACTACGCAGTATTTT,CASTPGGAQTTQYF
NA,many,14,TRBV6-6,TRBJ2-3,TGTGCCAGCAGTTACGGGAGGTCCGCAGATACGCAGTATTTT,CASSYGRSADTQYF
NA,few,15,TRBV19,TRBJ2-1,TGTGCCAGTAGTATCGGGACTGCCTCCTACAATGAGCAGTTCTTC,CASSIGTASYNEQFF
TRBD2,many,16,TRBV3-1,TRBJ2-7,TGTGCCAGCAGCCTAATCCGTAGCGGGAGGATCTACGAGCAGTACTTC,CASSLIRSGRIYEQYF
NA,many,18,TRBV11-2,TRBJ2-2,TGTGCCAGCAGCGCTGGACCGTTCATGCGACAGAACACCGGGGAGCTGTTTTTT,CASSAGPFMRQNTGELFF
NA,few,15,TRBV20-1,TRBJ2-2,TGCAGTGCGCGAGTGGCGGGCAGCAACACCGGGGAGCTGTTTTTT,CSARVAGSNTGELFF
TRBD1,few,15,TRBV7-9,TRBJ1-2,TGTGCCAGCAGCACGGGACAGGGAGTCGACTATGGCTACACCTTC,CASSTGQGVDYGYTF
TRBD2,many,14,TRBV20-1,TRBJ2-7,TGCAGTGCCGGACCGGGGGGGAGGGAGCACGAGCAGTACTTC,CSAGPGGREHEQYF
NA,many,13,TRBV30,TRBJ1-5,TGTGCCTGGAGTTCACAGGGCAATCAGCCCCAGCATTTT,CAWSSQGNQPQHF
NA,NA,13,TRBV28,TRBJ1-5,TGTGCCAGCAGAAGAAGTGGCAATCAGCCCCAGCATTTT,CASRRSGNQPQHF
NA,many,15,TRBV12-3/TRBV12-4,TRBJ2-7,TGTGCCAGCAGTGGGGCAACAAGGGGCTCCTACGAGCAGTACTTC,CASSGATRGSYEQYF
NA,NA,14,TRBV19,TRBJ1-1,TGTGCCAGTAGTATTACGAGGGTTGGTACTGAAGCTTTCTTT,CASSITRVGTEAFF
TRBD1,NA,15,TRBV10-3,TRBJ1-2,TGTGCCATCAGTCAACGGGACAGGGACGTCTATGGCTACACCTTC,CAISQRDRDVYGYTF
NA,many,13,TRBV13,TRBJ2-3,TGTGCCAGCACGGCCGGGAGCGCAGATACGCAGTATTTT,CASTAGSADTQYF
TRBD2,many,16,TRBV6-1,TRBJ2-1,TGTGCCAGCAGTGGATACGGACTAGCGGGACGGGATGAGCAGTTCTTC,CASSGYGLAGRDEQFF
NA,many,13,TRBV29-1,TRBJ1-1,TGCAGCGTTGACTATGGGAGGAACACTGAAGCTTTCTTT,CSVDYGRNTEAFF
NA,NA,15,TRBV19,TRBJ1-5,TGTGCCAGTAGCACCATGGTAGGGGCGGAGCAGCCCCAGCATTTT,CASSTMVGAEQPQHF
TRBD2,NA,19,TRBV7-9,TRBJ2-1,TGTGCCAGCAGCCCTCGACTAGCAGGAGTTCACAGCTCCTACAATGAGCAGTTCTTC,CASSPRLAGVHSSYNEQFF
NA,many,15,TRBV7-2,TRBJ2-7,TGTGCCAGCAGCTTAGGGACGCTTGCCCCCTACGAGCAGTACTTC,CASSLGTLAPYEQYF
TRBD1,NA,14,TRBV19,TRBJ2-4,TGTGCCACCGGGACAGAACTAGCCAAAAACATTCAGTACTTC,CATGTELAKNIQYF
TRBD2,NA,16,TRBV7-3,TRBJ2-2,TGTGCCAGCAGCTTAGTGCCTAGCGGGGTGACCGGGGAGCTGTTTTTT,CASSLVPSGVTGELFF
TRBD1,few,14,TRBV30,TRBJ2-2,TGTGCCTGGAGTCCGGGACAGGGAGGCGGGGAGCTGTTTTTT,CAWSPGQGGGELFF
NA,few,15,TRBV2,TRBJ1-5,TGTGCCAGCAGTGAATCCAGTTTTAGCAATCAGCCCCAGCATTTT,CASSESSFSNQPQHF
NA,many,14,TRBV30,TRBJ1-1,TGTGCCTGGGCCAACACAGTATTGGGCACTGAAGCTTTCTTT,CAWANTVLGTEAFF
NA,many,14,TRBV12-3/TRBV12-4,TRBJ2-3,TGTGCCAGCAGCGGACTGGGAAGGGGAGATACGCAGTATTTT,CASSGLGRGDTQYF
TRBD2,few,15,TRBV29-1,TRBJ2-2,TGCAGCGTTGAGAGTAGCGGGAGGGTTGCCGGGGAGCTGTTTTTT,CSVESSGRVAGELFF
TRBD2,many,14,TRBV9,TRBJ2-7,TGTGCCAGCAGCGCGGGACTAGCGGGCTACGAGCAGTACTTC,CASSAGLAGYEQYF
NA,few,13,TRBV19,TRBJ2-2,TGTGCCAGTAGTATAGTCCACACCGGGGAGCTGTTTTTT,CASSIVHTGELFF
TRBD2,many,17,TRBV27,TRBJ2-1,TGTGCCAGCAGTCCGTTGTCCCCCGAGGCTAGCGGGGATGAGCAGTTCTTC,CASSPLSPEASGDEQFF
TRBD2,few,16,TRBV28,TRBJ2-7,TGTGCCAGCAGTCCGACGACTAGCGGGACATCCTACGAGCAGTACTTC,CASSPTTSGTSYEQYF
NA,few,14,TRBV7-9,TRBJ2-7,TGTGCCAGCAGCTTGGACAGTAGGGGCTACGAGCAGTACTTC,CASSLDSRGYEQYF
TRBD2,many,18,TRBV11-2,TRBJ2-1,TGTGCCAGCAGCTCAGAAGGGACTAGCGGGAGGTCCTACAATGAGCAGTTCTTC,CASSSEGTSGRSYNEQFF
NA,few,15,TRBV3-1,TRBJ2-6,TGTGCCAGCAGCCCCACCCTAGGCGGGGCCAACGTCCTGACTTTC,CASSPTLGGANVLTF
TRBD1,NA,15,TRBV5-4,TRBJ2-2,TGTGCCAGCAGCTTAACAGGGGGTCTCACCGGGGAGCTGTTTTTT,CASSLTGGLTGELFF
NA,NA,13,TRBV28,TRBJ1-4,TGTGCCAGCAGTTCCACAGAGGATGAAAAACTGTTTTTT,CASSSTEDEKLFF
TRBD1,NA,15,TRBV27,TRBJ1-1,TGTGCCAGCAGCCGCTCGAGACAGGGATCCACTGAAGCTTTCTTT,CASSRSRQGSTEAFF
NA,few,12,TRBV29-1,TRBJ1-1,TGCAGCGTTCTCCGAGATGGGTCTGAAGCTTTCTTT,CSVLRDGSEAFF
NA,many,16,TRBV10-1,TRBJ2-5,TGCGCCAGCAGTGGACCACCAGGGGGGACCGGAGAGACCCAGTACTTC,CASSGPPGGTGETQYF
NA,many,16,TRBV7-9,TRBJ2-2,TGTGCCAGCACTGGACAGCCCAGCTTGGGGACCGGGGAGCTGTTTTTT,CASTGQPSLGTGELFF
NA,NA,14,TRBV10-2,TRBJ2-7,TGCGCCAGCAATGACAGGGAGGAGACCTACGAGCAGTACTTC,CASNDREETYEQYF
NA,NA,15,TRBV4-3,TRBJ1-1,TGCGCCAGCAGCCATACGACAGGTGGGAACACTGAAGCTTTCTTT,CASSHTTGGNTEAFF